The text below deals with one TCR beta chain. The antigen it recognizes is unknown. No much larger clone exists at a distance of one base, and base qualities are not known. The intended sense of this specimen's time point label: after dendritic cell vaccination, including at tumor progression/relapse. Patients were selected for having adequate residual fresh-frozen tumor tissue and more than two years of available survival data. Although molecular status otherwise differed among the glioblastoma patients, no patient had an isocitrate dehydrogenase mutation. PBMC were collected before vaccination, two weeks after the third vaccination, and at tumor progression if tumor progression occurred. Genomic DNA was extracted with the Qiagen DNeasy Blood extraction Kit. The CDR1 and CDR2 encoded by the germline V gene are MNHNS and SASEGT. V lost 2 bases and J lost 2 bases, and the count of bases not matched to a germline gene is 2. From cysteine to phenylalanine, the CDR3 is 16 amino acids long. Solely the CDR3 DNA is kept, with 48 bases framed from the first base.

This specimen comes from a study of glioma-infiltrating T cells after dendritic cell vaccination (dated by TCRdb to about 2016). With respect to the entire study: The cohort included approximately 15 glioblastoma patients drawn from Phase I and II dendritic cell vaccination trials, of whom 9 were newly diagnosed and 6 had recurrent disease. Tumor-infiltrating lymphocyte content was quantified and tumor and blood repertoires were compared in dendritic cell-vaccinated glioblastoma patients by deep sequencing of TCR beta CDR3 regions. Each patient was given three intradermal dendritic cell vaccine injections, spaced two weeks apart, in the arm below the axilla. Patients received autologous tumor lysate-pulsed dendritic cell vaccination between about 2003 and 2013. Survival after dendritic cell vaccination was correlated with TCR sequencing metrics, including TIL content and tumor-blood repertoire overlap. To make the vaccine, monocyte-derived dendritic cells were cultured for six to eight days with IL-4 and GM-CSF and then pulsed overnight with autologous tumor lysate. On the study overall, not on this receptor specifically: The three-group TCR overlap response model was described as speculative and requiring prospective validation. The cohort was small and heterogeneous, only a few patients had full blood and tumor sets, and even fewer had initial-recurrent tumor pairs. Higher estimated pretreatment TIL content predicted longer time to progression and overall survival after dendritic cell vaccination. TCR clonality showed no direct relationship with survival, which suggests that a diverse polyclonal response may matter.

The immunoSEQ assay amplified TCRB CDR3 regions from about 2 micrograms of genomic DNA, or from all available DNA when less than that amount was available. The multiplex PCR employed 60 forward primers targeting TCR V beta segments and 13 reverse primers targeting J beta segments. Synthetic control templates were spiked into each sample at limiting dilution to estimate reads per starting template. Sequencing produced 87 bp reads on the Illumina HiSeq System. Per the original workflow: PCR and sequencing errors were removed by merging closely related sequences with a nearest neighbor algorithm. TCR overlap was defined as the percentage of unique tumor TCR beta sequences that were also present in the same patient's peripheral blood. Entries here come from immuneACCESS through TCRdb and include only in-frame sequences with V and J called. Some clones fail to appear in such tables; in the studies checked, an unresolved V gene covers under half of the shortfall, and the cause of the remainder is unknown. That table gives V, J and clone size, and the DNA gave D and trimming. The sample table shows roughly 100,000 clones, and 90% are seen once. Together, the top ten hold over 2.5% of the sample.

The source material was blood, sampled after dendritic cell vaccination. The sequence joins TRBV6-1 to TRBJ2-3, with TRBD2 identical over 12 junction bases. The clonotype was recovered from a human donor with glioblastoma. The DNA sequence follows: TGTGCCAGCAGTGAACTAGCGGGGGGGCCCACAGATACGCAGTATTTT. Translated, it gives CASSELAGGPTDTQYF.